The T cell receptor (beta chain) under discussion was sequenced for a study of PD-L1 blockade in urothelial cancer (dated by TCRdb to about 2017). Context from the whole study: Therapy was started at some point between 2012 and 2014 for all patients, and atezolizumab 1,200 mg was administered intravenously every 3 weeks. About 90% of the 29 patients were identified as males with urothelial cancer of bladder origin, and a prior smoking history was reported by 18 of 29 patients. Patients had an ECOG performance status of 0 or 1 and had received between 0 and 3 prior chemotherapy regimens. Blood samples were analyzed at two time points: 3 weeks after treatment start (second dose) and 6 weeks after treatment start. Blood samples gave median yields of about 150,000 T cells and 82,636 unique TCRs, along with a median clonality of 0.080. The study, an exploratory multi-omic analysis, examined somatic, immune and clinical correlates of response to PD-L1 blockade with atezolizumab in urothelial cancer. Pretreatment tumor samples and matched peripheral blood, collected serially before and after atezolizumab treatment, underwent TCR sequencing. Durable clinical benefit meant progression-free survival longer than 6 months, and TCR features were also tested against progression-free and overall survival. In the same patients, pretreatment tumors underwent whole exome sequencing and RNA sequencing in addition to TCR sequencing. Durable clinical benefit was achieved by nine patients and was not achieved by 20 patients. Some 30 patients had pretreatment blood TCR-seq, about 25 had at least one posttreatment blood collection, and about 25 had tumor TCR-seq.

The research as a whole found: Patients with durable benefit showed greater expansion of tumor-associated TCR clones in peripheral blood 3 weeks after starting treatment (n ≈ 21, p = 0.022). Because the sample size was small (n of about 27) and many exploratory analyses were performed, the results are intended to be hypothesis-generating. Improved progression-free and overall survival was associated with having pretreatment peripheral blood TCR clonality below the median.

Points on this clone: Its antigen is not yet known. Base qualities are not at hand, and no much larger clone is one base apart.

The time point tag for this specimen amounts to: pretreatment peripheral blood. The cohort included 25 to 35 patients with locally advanced or metastatic urothelial carcinoma who were treated at Memorial Sloan Kettering on a trial protocol. Peripheral blood mononuclear cells were collected from each patient pretreatment and during treatment, giving between 1 and 8 total time points per patient. The Qiagen DNeasy Blood extraction kit was used to purify genomic DNA from total PBMCs and tumor samples. Collected pretreatment and during treatment, PBMCs were isolated and stored as previously described. Its CDR3 holds 15 amino acids, cysteine through phenylalanine. The only DNA kept is the CDR3, 45 bases in frame from the first base. V drops 4 bases and J drops 0 bases, leaving 10 bases in between. The germline V gene gives CDR1 as SQVTM and CDR2 as ANQGSEA. To estimate absolute template abundance from read counts, synthetic TCR analog templates were spiked into each PCR. The immunoSEQ assay used bias-controlled V and J gene primers to amplify TCRbeta CDR3 regions from genomic DNA. Sequencing of rearranged TCRbeta segments was performed at approximately 20X coverage. On the study's bioinformatics: Clustering was used to correct sequencing errors, and CDR3s were annotated against IMGT so that V, D and J genes could be assigned. Out-of-frame and stop-codon sequences were excluded, and only productive TCRbeta rearrangements were used in downstream analyses. Clonality was calculated as one minus the Shannon entropy normalized by the log of the number of unique productive sequences. Fisher's exact test with Benjamini-Hochberg correction, using a cutoff of adjusted p below 0.01, was how clones that differed between time points or between blood and tumor were identified. TCRdb carries this immuneACCESS record with in-frame sequences only. Its versions omit some clonotypes, under half of them owing to an unresolved V gene in the studies checked, with the rest unexplained. V and J calls and clone size are those listed in that table; D and trimming were worked out from the DNA. In this sample the table shows 45,000 to 55,000 clones, about four fifths of which occur a single time. 1% to 1.5% of the sample comes from the top ten.

The receptor was derived from a middle-aged man with urothelial cancer. Sample: PBMCs, taken around atezolizumab (anti-PD-L1) treatment. The V and J genes are TRBV29-1 and TRBJ2-6; matching of 5 bases hints at TRBD2 as the D gene. The nucleotides are TGCAGCGTTGGGGGTGGGAGCTCTGGGGCCAACGTCCTGACTTTC. It translates to CSVGGGSSGANVLTF.